A single sample gave rise to the 7 T cell receptor beta chains below, sequenced in a study of CD8 T cells in ankylosing spondylitis. MiXCR, applied by TCRdb to the 5' RACE reads, yields one record per CDR3 protein. The sample contains 250,000 or so distinct CDR3 sequences, 9.5% to 12% of which appear only once. What was sequenced was blood, either unsorted or a sorted T cell fraction (not recorded which). The receptors were gathered from a male donor with ankylosing spondylitis or in good health (not recorded which).

This clonotype appeared a few times. The V gene is TRBV25-1, the J gene TRBJ2-1; 12 bases match TRBD2. Trimming at V came to 5 bases and at J to 5 bases, leaving 4 bases not matched to a gene. Germline CDR1 is MGHDK and CDR2 is SYGVNS. This CDR3 is 15 amino acids long. CDR3 in amino acids: CASSPTSGGNNEQFF. In DNA, the CDR3 is TGTGCCAGCAGTCCTACTAGCGGGGGGAACAATGAGCAGTTCTTC.

The sample holds many counts of this clonotype. This chain links TRBV20-1 with TRBJ2-4; the match to TRBD1 covers 10 bases. V lost 6 bases, J lost 13 bases, and 15 bases stayed unmatched. The CDR3 runs to 14 residues. Germline V gene data show CDR1 as DFQATT and CDR2 as SNEGSKA (reference sequence). The CDR3 loop reads CSALMPGQGQQQYF. CDR3 DNA sequence: TGCAGTGCATTAATGCCGGGACAGGGGCAGCAACAGTACTTC.

Concerning this clonotype: A much larger clone is a single base away; this may be a read error. The genes are TRBV24-1 and TRBJ2-7; D unresolved. The germline V gene encodes CDR1 KGHDR and CDR2 SFDVKD. The CDR3 contains 12 residues. V was trimmed by 9 bases and J by 1 base, leaving 9 bases between them. The CDR3 DNA follows: TGTGCCACCTGGAAGGAGTCCTACGAGCAGTACTTC. Protein sequence: CATWKESYEQYF.

The sample holds a few counts of this clonotype. The chain links TRBV12-3 or TRBV12-4 to TRBJ1-6; no reliable D call. Trimming pared 5 bases from V and 10 bases from J, leaving 12 bases between. This CDR3 comprises 13 residues. CDR3 sequence reads: CASSATGNSPLHF. As DNA, the CDR3 is TGTGCCAGCAGTGCAACCGGGAACTCACCCCTCCACTTT.

This clonotype was recorded many times. The chain combines TRBV4-2 with TRBJ2-7; possible D gene TRBD2, 5 bases. This CDR3 is built from 13 residues. V shed 4 bases and J shed 3 bases, with 10 bases lying between them. Per germline, CDR1 LGHNA and CDR2 YNFKEQ. CDR3 amino acids: CASSPSGNYEQYF. In DNA form, the CDR3 reads TGTGCCAGCAGCCCAAGCGGTAACTACGAGCAGTACTTC.

This chain uses TRBV20-1 with TRBJ2-1, with D perhaps matching TRBD1 (6 bases). Trimming stripped 1 base from V and 8 bases from J, with 15 bases between. Per the germline V gene, CDR1 is DFQATT and CDR2 is SNEGSKA (reference sequence). The CDR3 length is 14 residues. CDR3 protein: CSARGGGGGDEQFF. The CDR3 DNA reads TGCAGTGCTAGAGGTGGGGGCGGAGGTGATGAGCAGTTCTTC.

There are many counts of this clonotype. This chain connects TRBV5-1 to TRBJ1-1, with D unresolved. Germline lookup yields CDR1 SGHRS and CDR2 YFSETQ. CDR3 size: 14 residues. The germline V and J ends were trimmed by 6 bases and 2 bases, with 14 bases remaining between them. CDR3: CASTQGRANTEAFF. CDR3 bases: TGCGCCAGCACCCAAGGACGGGCAAACACTGAAGCTTTCTTT.